Listed below are T cell receptor beta chains from one sample, sequenced in a study of regulatory T cells in long-lasting Graves disease. Via MiXCR, TCRdb re-called the multiplex PCR reads, giving one row per CDR3 protein. The repertoire holds approximately 400,000 distinct CDR3 sequences, more than 12% seen once, with around 15% in the top ten. These records were also assigned to another study, of T cells in Graves' hyperthyroidism and ophthalmopathy.

The material was peripheral blood mononuclear cells (PBMCs), obtained at new diagnosis, from a patient treated with antithyroid drugs. All receptors come from a woman in her 30s with Graves disease. The CDR3 runs from the conserved cysteine through the conserved F or W. Each record gives: D gene, clone size, CDR3 length, J gene, V gene, CDR3 DNA, CDR3 protein. D genes are given only for firm matches. Size tells how often a clone was seen (once, few, many) or the class of an expanded clone, and some rows leave it out.

D gene: TRBD2
clone size: many
CDR3 length: 13
J gene: TRBJ2-1
V gene: TRBV27
CDR3 DNA: TGTGCCAGCAGTTTATCCCAGCGGGGCCAGCAGTTCTTC
CDR3 protein: CASSLSQRGQQFF

D gene: TRBD1
clone size: NA
CDR3 length: 16
J gene: TRBJ2-2
V gene: TRBV5-1
CDR3 DNA: TGCGCCAGCAGCCCGCTTGGGACAGGGAACACCGGGGAGCTGTTTTTT
CDR3 protein: CASSPLGTGNTGELFF

D gene: TRBD1
clone size: many
CDR3 length: 18
J gene: TRBJ2-6
V gene: TRBV18
CDR3 DNA: TGTGCCAGCTCACCCACGGGACAGGGATACTCTGGGGCCAACGTCCTGACTTTC
CDR3 protein: CASSPTGQGYSGANVLTF

D gene: NA
clone size: NA
CDR3 length: 12
J gene: TRBJ2-3
V gene: TRBV10-3
CDR3 DNA: TGTGCCATCAGTGAGTCCCTGGCTACGCAGTATTTT
CDR3 protein: CAISESLATQYF

D gene: NA
clone size: NA
CDR3 length: 14
J gene: TRBJ1-4
V gene: TRBV27
CDR3 DNA: TGTGCCAGCAGTCAGCTCGACATAGCTGAAAAACTGTTTTTT
CDR3 protein: CASSQLDIAEKLFF

D gene: TRBD2
clone size: many
CDR3 length: 17
J gene: TRBJ2-3
V gene: TRBV12-3/TRBV12-4
CDR3 DNA: TGTGCCAGCACCACCGTAAAGGCGGGAGGGTACACAGATACGCAGTATTTT
CDR3 protein: CASTTVKAGGYTDTQYF

D gene: TRBD1
clone size: many
CDR3 length: 15
J gene: TRBJ2-7
V gene: TRBV12-3/TRBV12-4
CDR3 DNA: TGTGCCAGCAGCTCCGGGACAGGTTCTACCTACGAGCAGTACTTC
CDR3 protein: CASSSGTGSTYEQYF

D gene: TRBD2
clone size: many
CDR3 length: 15
J gene: TRBJ2-1
V gene: TRBV6-1
CDR3 DNA: TGTGCCAGCACTAGGATAGCGGGAGGGGGTGATGAGCAGTTCTTC
CDR3 protein: CASTRIAGGGDEQFF

D gene: NA
clone size: few
CDR3 length: 13
J gene: TRBJ1-2
V gene: TRBV20-1
CDR3 DNA: TGCAGTGCTACAGGGAACACTAACTATGGCTACACCTTC
CDR3 protein: CSATGNTNYGYTF

D gene: TRBD1
clone size: NA
CDR3 length: 13
J gene: TRBJ1-3
V gene: TRBV27
CDR3 DNA: TGTGCCAGTACGACAGGGGCTGGAAACACCATATATTTT
CDR3 protein: CASTTGAGNTIYF

D gene: NA
clone size: NA
CDR3 length: 13
J gene: TRBJ2-2
V gene: TRBV6-5
CDR3 DNA: TGTGCCAGCAGTTCGGGGGGCTTGGGGGAGCTGTTTTTT
CDR3 protein: CASSSGGLGELFF

D gene: TRBD1
clone size: many
CDR3 length: 14
J gene: TRBJ2-5
V gene: TRBV18
CDR3 DNA: TGTGCCAGCTCACCACCGAACAGGGGTGAGACCCAGTACTTC
CDR3 protein: CASSPPNRGETQYF

D gene: NA
clone size: many
CDR3 length: 14
J gene: TRBJ1-4
V gene: TRBV20-1
CDR3 DNA: TGCAGTGCTAGACTCGGGGGGCCGAGTGAAAAACTGTTTTTT
CDR3 protein: CSARLGGPSEKLFF

D gene: TRBD1
clone size: NA
CDR3 length: 11
J gene: TRBJ1-6
V gene: TRBV12-3/TRBV12-4
CDR3 DNA: TGTGCCAGCAGTCCAGGACAGGGGGCCCACTTT
CDR3 protein: CASSPGQGAHF

D gene: TRBD1
clone size: NA
CDR3 length: 17
J gene: TRBJ1-3
V gene: TRBV19
CDR3 DNA: TGTGCCAGTAGTACCTTTGGACAGGGGTTCTCTGGAAACACCATATATTTT
CDR3 protein: CASSTFGQGFSGNTIYF

D gene: NA
clone size: NA
CDR3 length: 15
J gene: TRBJ2-5
V gene: TRBV11-2
CDR3 DNA: TGTGCCAGCAGCTTGGGAATAGCGATGGTAGAGACCCAGTACTTC
CDR3 protein: CASSLGIAMVETQYF

D gene: TRBD2
clone size: many
CDR3 length: 18
J gene: TRBJ2-5
V gene: TRBV14
CDR3 DNA: TGTGCCAGCAGCCGACTTCGGGGCGGGAGGCCCCTTAAAGAGACCCAGTACTTC
CDR3 protein: CASSRLRGGRPLKETQYF

D gene: NA
clone size: many
CDR3 length: 13
J gene: TRBJ1-2
V gene: TRBV6-1
CDR3 DNA: TGTGCCAGCACCGCGATGGGTAGCTATGGCTACACCTTC
CDR3 protein: CASTAMGSYGYTF

D gene: TRBD1
clone size: NA
CDR3 length: 17
J gene: TRBJ2-6
V gene: TRBV6-1
CDR3 DNA: TGTGCCAGCAGCCCCAGACAGGGGGCGACTGGGGCCAACGTCCTGACTTTC
CDR3 protein: CASSPRQGATGANVLTF

D gene: NA
clone size: many
CDR3 length: 12
J gene: TRBJ2-7
V gene: TRBV20-1
CDR3 DNA: TGCAGTGCTCCCGACTGGAACTACGAGCAGTACTTC
CDR3 protein: CSAPDWNYEQYF

D gene: NA
clone size: NA
CDR3 length: 13
J gene: TRBJ2-1
V gene: TRBV28
CDR3 DNA: TGTGCCAGCAGTTTCAGAGACATCGGGGAGCAGTTCTTC
CDR3 protein: CASSFRDIGEQFF

D gene: NA
clone size: NA
CDR3 length: 15
J gene: TRBJ2-1
V gene: TRBV19
CDR3 DNA: TGTGCCAGTAGTATAACAGCATCGGGGTACAATGAGCAGTTCTTC
CDR3 protein: CASSITASGYNEQFF

D gene: TRBD2
clone size: NA
CDR3 length: 14
J gene: TRBJ2-1
V gene: TRBV29-1
CDR3 DNA: TGCAGCGTAGTTAGCGGGAGCTCCTACAATGAGCAGTTCTTC
CDR3 protein: CSVVSGSSYNEQFF

D gene: NA
clone size: many
CDR3 length: 16
J gene: TRBJ1-1
V gene: TRBV3-1
CDR3 DNA: TGTGCCAGCAGCCCTCAGACCCAGGGGCGTTACACTGAAGCTTTCTTT
CDR3 protein: CASSPQTQGRYTEAFF

D gene: NA
clone size: few
CDR3 length: 15
J gene: TRBJ2-1
V gene: TRBV4-1
CDR3 DNA: TGCGCCAGCAGCCTCCGGGACTCCTCCCACAGTGAGCAGTTCTTC
CDR3 protein: CASSLRDSSHSEQFF

D gene: NA
clone size: many
CDR3 length: 14
J gene: TRBJ2-7
V gene: TRBV24-1
CDR3 DNA: TGTGCCACCGATTACCGGGACGGGTACTACGAGCAGTACTTC
CDR3 protein: CATDYRDGYYEQYF

D gene: TRBD2
clone size: NA
CDR3 length: 16
J gene: TRBJ2-3
V gene: TRBV7-3
CDR3 DNA: TGTGCCAGCAGCAAGGGACTAGCGGGGTTCACAGATACGCAGTATTTT
CDR3 protein: CASSKGLAGFTDTQYF

D gene: TRBD1
clone size: NA
CDR3 length: 18
J gene: TRBJ1-6
V gene: TRBV7-2
CDR3 DNA: TGTGCCAGCAGCTTAGCTGGCCGGGGACAGGGGGCGGCTTCACCCCTCCACTTT
CDR3 protein: CASSLAGRGQGAASPLHF

D gene: NA
clone size: NA
CDR3 length: 11
J gene: TRBJ1-2
V gene: TRBV30
CDR3 DNA: TGTGCCTGGAGTATGGAAGGGGGCTACACCTTC
CDR3 protein: CAWSMEGGYTF

D gene: NA
clone size: few
CDR3 length: 14
J gene: TRBJ2-1
V gene: TRBV9
CDR3 DNA: TGTGCCAGCAGCGTCGCAACCGTATCCAGTGAGCAGTTCTTC
CDR3 protein: CASSVATVSSEQFF

D gene: NA
clone size: NA
CDR3 length: 14
J gene: TRBJ1-1
V gene: TRBV12-3/TRBV12-4
CDR3 DNA: TGTGCCAGCAAACCGGGACATTCGAACACTGAAGCTTTCTTT
CDR3 protein: CASKPGHSNTEAFF

D gene: NA
clone size: NA
CDR3 length: 15
J gene: TRBJ2-3
V gene: TRBV12-3/TRBV12-4
CDR3 DNA: TGTGCCAGCAGGGGCAGACAGTTTTCCACAGATACGCAGTATTTT
CDR3 protein: CASRGRQFSTDTQYF

D gene: TRBD2
clone size: many
CDR3 length: 18
J gene: TRBJ2-3
V gene: TRBV6-2/TRBV6-3
CDR3 DNA: TGTGCCGGCGGTGGGGTGATCGGGACTAGAGTCCCCACAGATACGCAGTATTTT
CDR3 protein: CAGGGVIGTRVPTDTQYF

D gene: NA
clone size: few
CDR3 length: 16
J gene: TRBJ2-7
V gene: TRBV12-3/TRBV12-4
CDR3 DNA: TGTGCCAGCAGTTTAGGGATAGGGGGAGCTTCGAACGAGCAGTACTTT
CDR3 protein: CASSLGIGGASNEQYF

D gene: TRBD2
clone size: many
CDR3 length: 16
J gene: TRBJ2-7
V gene: TRBV11-2
CDR3 DNA: TGTGCCAGCAGCTCCCTAGCCCGGGGAGGGGACTACGAGCAGTACTTC
CDR3 protein: CASSSLARGGDYEQYF

D gene: NA
clone size: many
CDR3 length: 14
J gene: TRBJ2-5
V gene: TRBV3-1
CDR3 DNA: TGTGCCAGCAGTCGGGGGCAGGGAAGCGAGACCCAGTACTTC
CDR3 protein: CASSRGQGSETQYF

D gene: TRBD1
clone size: many
CDR3 length: 14
J gene: TRBJ1-1
V gene: TRBV5-5
CDR3 DNA: TGCGCCAGCAGCTTGCAGGGGGCGCGTACTGAAGCTTTCTTT
CDR3 protein: CASSLQGARTEAFF